The T cell receptor (beta chain) under discussion was sequenced for a study of shared clonotypes between healthy human individuals. Study observations and caveats: Non-shared clonotypes showed lower generation probabilities than clonotypes common to all four donors. The researchers took only blood, and tissue repertoires probably look different. Roughly 5.3% of naive CD4 clonotypes were common to several donors.

Comment on this clone: Its specificity is unknown.

The V end lost 4 bases, the J end lost 3 bases, and 13 bases lay between the germline ends. The germline V gene encodes CDR1 SGHNT and CDR2 YENEEA. CDR3 length equals 15 residues. TCRdb keeps only in-frame clones here, not all; method: immunoSEQ multiplex PCR. There are roughly 650,000 clones in the sample; about 97% occur only once, and roughly 0.05% lies in the top ten. All donors qualified as healthy HIV-negative adults and had experienced no recent acute infections or vaccinations. Sequenced input: naive CD4+ T cells sorted from blood. The subset denotes: CD45RA+ positively selected. V usage is TRBV11-3 and J usage is TRBJ1-5, with D possibly being TRBD1 (5 bases). This clonotype was obtained from a woman younger than 45 in good health. The CDR3 DNA reads as TGTGCCAGCAGCTCCCCCGGGGGTTTCAATCAGCCCCAGCATTTT. This gives the protein CASSSPGGFNQPQHF.